This TCR beta chain appears in the sequencing data of a study of CD8+ T cells in alopecia areata. On the study more broadly: Each day, treated patients took oral tofacitinib twice, at 5 to 10 mg per dose. General study findings and limits: Lesional scalp, especially alopecia totalis/universalis, showed higher clonality than normal scalp. Among the top 100, expanded CD8+ clones were significantly decreased by tofacitinib, as was scalp clonality.

The CDR3 runs 15 residues. The J segment lost 2 bases and the V segment lost 5 bases, leaving 4 bases of the junction unmatched. Germline V CDR1 and CDR2: ENHRY, SYGVKD. Comment on this clone: What it binds is not known.

RNA was extracted and reverse transcribed into cDNA as the sequencing template. Produced via immunoSEQ multiplex PCR; TCRdb's table is partial and in-frame only. The data show approximately 210,000 clones, 64% seen once. Treatment in this sample: oral pan-JAK inhibitor, 5-10 mg twice daily. This sequence was found in a human donor with alopecia areata. The sample in question was CD4+ T cells sorted from blood, obtained at week 4, from a patient treated with tofacitinib. The chain joins TRBV10-3 to TRBJ2-1, with 9 bases matching TRBD1. The CDR3 here is CAISKQGAPYNEQFF. The CDR3 region has the DNA TGTGCCATCAGTAAACAGGGGGCTCCCTACAATGAGCAGTTCTTC.